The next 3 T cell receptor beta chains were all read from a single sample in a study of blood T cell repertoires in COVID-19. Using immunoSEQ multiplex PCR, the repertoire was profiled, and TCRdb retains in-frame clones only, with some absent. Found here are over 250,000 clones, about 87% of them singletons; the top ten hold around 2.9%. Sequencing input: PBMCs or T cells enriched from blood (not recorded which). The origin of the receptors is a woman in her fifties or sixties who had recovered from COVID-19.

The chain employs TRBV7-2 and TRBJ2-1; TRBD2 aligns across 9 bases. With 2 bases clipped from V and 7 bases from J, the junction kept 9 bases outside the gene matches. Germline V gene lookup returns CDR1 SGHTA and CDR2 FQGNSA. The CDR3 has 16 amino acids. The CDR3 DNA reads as TGTGCCAGCAGCTTATCCCTGGCGGGAGGGCCGAATGAGCAGTTCTTC. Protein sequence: CASSLSLAGGPNEQFF.

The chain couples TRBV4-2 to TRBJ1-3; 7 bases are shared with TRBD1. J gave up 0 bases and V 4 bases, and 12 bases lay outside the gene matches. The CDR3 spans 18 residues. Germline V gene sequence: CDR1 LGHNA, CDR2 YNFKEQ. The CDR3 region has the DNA TGTGCCAGCAGCCCACAGGGGACAACGGGATCCTCTGGAAACACCATATATTTT. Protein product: CASSPQGTTGSSGNTIYF.

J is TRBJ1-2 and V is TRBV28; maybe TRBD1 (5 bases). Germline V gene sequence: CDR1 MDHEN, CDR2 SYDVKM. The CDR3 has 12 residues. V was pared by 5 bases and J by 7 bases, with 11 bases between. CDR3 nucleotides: TGTGCCAGCAGTAACAGGCCTCCTGGCTACACCTTC. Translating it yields CASSNRPPGYTF.